These 26 T cell receptor beta chains share one sample of origin, sequenced in a study of blood T cells in healthy people across ages. Then a second PCR, running about 6 to 11 cycles, was carried out with a sample-barcoded 5' primer and a J-beta primer mix. TCRdb re-analysed the 5' RACE reads in MiXCR, keeping a single row per CDR3 protein. The sample records 1.5 million to 2 million distinct CDR3 sequences, roughly 30% being singletons. Sequencing was performed on blood. Receptors originate from a woman aged 30 to 39 in good health.

This clonotype was found many times. V is TRBV10-3 and J is TRBJ2-7, with D possibly matching TRBD1 (5 bases). Trimming took off 4 bases at V and 3 bases at J, with 10 bases between the two ends. This CDR3 has 13 residues. Germline V gene lookup returns CDR1 ENHRY and CDR2 SYGVKD. The CDR3 DNA reads as TGTGCCATCAGTGCGCAGGGAAGCTACGAGCAGTACTTC. Protein: CAISAQGSYEQYF.

This chain uses TRBV24-1 with TRBJ2-7; D possibly corresponds to TRBD2 (6 bases). Trimming took off 7 bases at V and 7 bases at J, with 13 bases between the two ends. Germline V gene data show CDR1 as KGHDR and CDR2 as SFDVKD. The CDR3 extends over 12 amino acids. The CDR3 loop is CATRGEAGEQYF. CDR3 nucleotide sequence: TGTGCCACCAGGGGCGAGGCGGGGGAGCAGTACTTC.

This clonotype was counted between two and nine times. The chain recombines TRBV29-1 with TRBJ1-2; 7 bases match TRBD1. The trim removed 3 bases at V and 3 bases at J, leaving 13 bases unmatched. Germline CDR1 SQVTM, CDR2 ANQGSEA. The length of the CDR3 is 16 residues. The CDR3 region has the DNA TGCAGCGTTGAGATTGGCTTGATAACAGGGGACTATGGCTACACCTTC. Residues: CSVEIGLITGDYGYTF.

This clonotype appeared a few times. The chain has TRBV10-1 and TRBJ1-2; a weak D match, TRBD1 (5 bases). V gave up 3 bases and J gave up 3 bases, with 17 bases separating them. This CDR3 is built from 16 residues. Germline V gene sequence: CDR1 WNHNN, CDR2 SYGVQD (reference sequence). The CDR3 sequence is CASSEFHREGDYGYTF. DNA of the CDR3: TGCGCCAGCAGTGAATTCCACCGGGAAGGGGACTATGGCTACACCTTC.

The CDR3 loop reads CASRGAGGPKYF. The CDR3 bases are TGTGCCAGCAGAGGAGCGGGAGGGCCGAAGTATTTT. The rearrangement uses TRBV3-1 and TRBJ2-3, with TRBD2 matching 10 bases. Germline CDR1 and CDR2: LGHDT and YNNKEL (reference sequence). This CDR3 comprises 12 residues. J was trimmed by 13 bases and V by 6 bases; bases with no gene match: 7.

In this sample, this clonotype turned up a few times. This rearrangement joins TRBV20-1 to TRBJ1-5, with 10 bases identical to TRBD1. V was clipped by 5 bases and J by 1 base; unmatched bases: 14. Germline V CDR1 and CDR2: DFQATT, SNEGSKA (reference sequence). CDR3 length equals 18 residues. CDR3 coding DNA: TGCAGTGCTTCCTCCGCGACAGGGGGCCCGTTCAGCAATCAGCCCCAGCATTTT. Amino acids: CSASSATGGPFSNQPQHF.

The V gene is TRBV7-9, the J gene TRBJ2-6; D remains unclear. Germline CDR1 is SEHNR and CDR2 is FQNEAQ (reference sequence). With 4 bases removed from V and 7 bases from J, the gap between germline ends came to 8 bases. This CDR3 region has 13 residues. The CDR3 DNA reads as TGTGCCAGCAGCTCCCCAGCCGCCAACGTCCTGACTTTC. It yields the protein CASSSPAANVLTF.

The chain links TRBV13 to TRBJ2-7; TRBD2 matches at 10 bases. Germline CDR1 PRHDT, CDR2 FYEKMQ (reference sequence). This CDR3 is 18 amino acids long. Unmatched junction bases numbered 17, after V lost 5 bases and J lost 4 bases. DNA of the CDR3: TGTGCCAGCAGCCGCACCGGGACTAGCGAGCGAGGGGAATACGAGCAGTACTTC. Amino acids: CASSRTGTSERGEYEQYF.

This clonotype has only a few counts. The V gene is TRBV18, the J gene TRBJ2-7; maybe TRBD2 (5 bases). The V and J ends lost 3 bases and 2 bases respectively, with 11 bases between them. Per germline, CDR1 KGHSH and CDR2 LQKENI. This CDR3 is 14 amino acids long. The CDR3 DNA follows: TGTGCCAGCTCACCTATGGACTTAGCCTACGAGCAGTACTTC. Translation gives CASSPMDLAYEQYF.

The chain is built from TRBV9 and TRBJ2-3, with no clear D. Trimming left V 2 bases short and J 3 bases short, with 7 bases between. The CDR3 runs 13 residues. The germline CDR1 and CDR2 sequences are SGDLS and YYNGEE. The CDR3 loop is CASSVLGTDTQYF. The CDR3 coding sequence is TGTGCCAGCAGCGTTCTTGGGACAGATACGCAGTATTTT.

This clonotype has more than one count but fewer than ten. This chain uses TRBV20-1 with TRBJ1-5, with 7 bases fitting TRBD1. V lost 6 bases, J lost 1 base, and 6 bases stayed unmatched. Germline CDR1 and CDR2: DFQATT and SNEGSKA (reference sequence). The CDR3 is 14 amino acids. The CDR3 sequence: CSAQGGWSNQPQHF. The CDR3 coding sequence is TGCAGTGCGCAAGGGGGCTGGAGCAATCAGCCCCAGCATTTT.

Only a few counts were recorded for this clonotype. The V and J genes are TRBV12-3 or TRBV12-4 and TRBJ1-1, with D unclear. The ends were cut back, 6 bases at V and 5 bases at J, with 16 bases in the middle. This CDR3 is 14 amino acids long. The DNA for the CDR3 is TGTGCCAGCAGATCTCCCGGCATAAATACTGAAGCTTTCTTT. As protein: CASRSPGINTEAFF.

The chain carries TRBV30 and TRBJ1-1, with D unresolved. Germline lookup yields CDR1 GTSNPN and CDR2 SVGIG (reference sequence). This CDR3 region has 13 residues. Trimming took 0 bases from V and 3 from J, leaving 8 bases between them. The CDR3, as DNA: TGTGCCTGGAGTGTACTAATCTACACTGAAGCTTTCTTT. It specifies CAWSVLIYTEAFF.

This clonotype came up once. The V call is TRBV20-1, the J call TRBJ2-1, with 8 bases aligning to TRBD1. V was clipped by 3 bases and J by 7 bases; unmatched bases: 17. CDR1 and CDR2 from the germline V gene are DFQATT and SNEGSKA (reference sequence). The CDR3 is 17 residues long. In nucleotides, the CDR3 is TGCAGTGCTAGCGACGCGAGGACAGGGTCCACGGTTAATGAGCAGTTCTTC. Translating gives CSASDARTGSTVNEQFF.

In its sample, this clonotype was seen once. A much larger clone differs from this one at a single base, so this may be a read error. The chain is built from TRBV27 and TRBJ2-5; D possibly matches TRBD1 or TRBD2 (5 bases each). From germline, CDR1 is MNHEY and CDR2 SMNVEV (reference sequence). This CDR3 has 15 residues. V was shortened by 5 bases and J by 0 bases, with 13 bases between the two germline ends. In DNA form, the CDR3 reads TGTGCCAGCAGTAAAGGGACGGCCAACCAAGAGACCCAGTACTTC. Residues: CASSKGTANQETQYF.

This clonotype was found once. The chain joins TRBV27 to TRBJ2-7, with D unclear. There are 14 residues in the CDR3. Germline V lookup: CDR1 MNHEY, CDR2 SMNVEV (reference sequence). The germline V and J ends were trimmed by 8 bases and 3 bases, with 17 bases remaining between them. The CDR3 region has the DNA TGTGCCAGCTCATCCTCCGGGCCAGACTACGAGCAGTACTTC. Amino acids: CASSSSGPDYEQYF.

This clonotype was found a few times. The V call is TRBV4-1, the J call TRBJ2-2; tentatively, D is TRBD1 (5 bases). The CDR3 covers 15 residues. Germline CDR1 is MGHRA and CDR2 is YSYEKL. V gave up 3 bases and J gave up 4 bases, with 12 bases separating them. This CDR3 reads CASSQSGLGTGELFF. Here the CDR3 DNA reads TGCGCCAGCAGCCAGTCAGGGTTGGGCACCGGGGAGCTGTTTTTT.

This chain connects TRBV7-8 to TRBJ1-2, with 9 bases lining up with TRBD1. V lost 6 bases to trimming and J lost 7 bases; unmatched junction nucleotides: 12. Looked up from germline, CDR1 is SGHVS and CDR2 is FQNEAQ. The CDR3 is 15 amino acids. The CDR3 loop reads CASRLTTGGAGGYTF. CDR3 nucleotide sequence: TGTGCCAGCAGGCTAACTACAGGGGGCGCGGGTGGCTACACCTTC.

This clonotype was detected a few times. The V call is TRBV20-1, the J call TRBJ2-4, with TRBD2 matching over 8 bases. The CDR3 has 17 amino acids. V shed 0 bases, J shed 0 bases, and the junction held 7 bases outside the gene matches. Germline V gene sequence: CDR1 DFQATT, CDR2 SNEGSKA (reference sequence). CDR3 coding DNA: TGCAGTGCTAGAGAGTCTAGCGGGCCACTAGCCAAAAACATTCAGTACTTC. Translation: CSARESSGPLAKNIQYF.

J is TRBJ1-2 and V is TRBV2; 7 bases are shared with TRBD1. With 9 bases clipped from V and 8 bases from J, the junction kept 12 bases outside the gene matches. Germline CDR1 and CDR2: SNHLY and FYNNEI. The CDR3 has 13 residues. CDR3 nucleotide sequence: TGTGCCAGTGTTGGGACAGCTCACCCCGGCTACACCTTC. It is translated as CASVGTAHPGYTF.

This clonotype has only a few counts. This chain joins TRBV30 and TRBJ1-2; D may be TRBD1 (6 bases). Trimming took 5 bases from V and 3 from J, leaving 13 bases between them. From germline, CDR1 is GTSNPN and CDR2 SVGIG (reference sequence). The CDR3 extends over 13 amino acids. CDR3 coding DNA: TGTGCCTGGGCCGAGGGACAACACTATGGCTACACCTTC. Translating gives CAWAEGQHYGYTF.

This rearrangement joins TRBV19 to TRBJ1-2; D perhaps matches TRBD1 (5 bases). The CDR3 runs to 15 residues. Germline V gene sequence: CDR1 LNHDA, CDR2 SQIVND (reference sequence). The ends were cut back, 3 bases at V and 8 bases at J, with 19 bases in the middle. The CDR3 loop is CASSIRDQGDGGYTF. CDR3 coding DNA: TGTGCCAGTAGTATCCGGGACCAGGGCGATGGGGGCTACACCTTC.

The sample holds a few counts of this clonotype. The rearrangement uses TRBV5-6 and TRBJ2-7; perhaps TRBD1 as D (5 bases). Trimming pared 0 bases from V and 3 bases from J, leaving 10 bases between. The CDR3 consists of 14 residues. CDR1 SGHDT and CDR2 YYEEEE come from the germline V gene. The CDR3 sequence: CASSLGGHFYEQYF. The CDR3 bases are TGTGCCAGCAGCTTGGGGGGCCACTTCTACGAGCAGTACTTC.

This clonotype has ten or more counts. The chain couples TRBV10-3 to TRBJ2-7, with 7 bases lining up with TRBD2. Germline CDR1 and CDR2: ENHRY and SYGVKD. J gave up 3 bases and V 3 bases, and 26 bases lay outside the gene matches. The CDR3 runs 21 residues. The CDR3 reads CAISDIRPTTHSREWDYEQYF. The CDR3, as DNA: TGTGCCATCAGTGACATTCGCCCAACGACCCATTCGCGGGAGTGGGACTACGAGCAGTACTTC.

The V and J genes are TRBV5-1 and TRBJ2-7; the match to TRBD2 covers 7 bases. CDR3 length: 16 residues. The V gene end was trimmed by 0 bases and the J gene end by 6 bases; junction bases not matched to a gene: 12. Germline CDR1 is SGHRS and CDR2 is YFSETQ. CDR3 nucleotide sequence: TGCGCCAGCAGCTTGGCCCAAGGACTAGTGGGGGGCGAGCAGTACTTC. Its protein product is CASSLAQGLVGGEQYF.

This chain connects TRBV6-1 to TRBJ2-2; 9 bases align to TRBD1. CDR1 and CDR2 from the germline V gene are MNHNS and SASEGT. This CDR3 contains 14 residues. The trim removed 6 bases at V and 6 bases at J, leaving 5 bases unmatched. The CDR3 reads CASSRDRASGELFF. DNA of the CDR3: TGTGCCAGCAGCCGGGACAGGGCGTCCGGGGAGCTGTTTTTT.